The rows below give T cell receptor beta chains drawn from one sample of a study of regulatory T cells in long-lasting Graves disease. TCRdb re-derived calls from the multiplex PCR reads in MiXCR, one entry per CDR3 protein. The sample holds 420,000 or so distinct CDR3 sequences, roughly 15% seen once. These data also featured in a second study, about T cells in Graves' hyperthyroidism and ophthalmopathy.

The sample here was peripheral blood mononuclear cells (PBMCs), taken at new diagnosis, from a patient treated with antithyroid drugs. The receptors derive from a woman in her late teens or twenties with Graves disease. Each CDR3 is given without its conserved first and last residue. Fields, in order: V gene, D gene, J gene, CDR3 protein. The D gene is left open where the match is weak.

v_call: TRBV6-5; d_call: TRBD2; j_call: TRBJ2-7; cdr3_aa: ASSYRNPRLAGGPGEQY
v_call: TRBV5-4; d_call: TRBD1; j_call: TRBJ1-2; cdr3_aa: ASRQDRGYGYT
v_call: TRBV20-1; d_call: TRBD2; j_call: TRBJ2-1; cdr3_aa: SATISGRDYEQF
v_call: TRBV6-1; d_call: TRBD2; j_call: TRBJ2-3; cdr3_aa: ASKFSSGSSSTDTQY
v_call: TRBV5-1; d_call: NA; j_call: TRBJ2-7; cdr3_aa: ASSLGRRGSSYEQY
v_call: TRBV6-1; d_call: TRBD2; j_call: TRBJ2-1; cdr3_aa: ASSVEGGPYNEQF
v_call: TRBV5-5; d_call: TRBD2; j_call: TRBJ2-1; cdr3_aa: ASSWGGSGGNNEQF
v_call: TRBV28; d_call: NA; j_call: TRBJ2-7; cdr3_aa: ASRLRGGNEQY
v_call: TRBV5-5; d_call: NA; j_call: TRBJ2-1; cdr3_aa: ASSKTGNEQF
v_call: TRBV28; d_call: NA; j_call: TRBJ1-1; cdr3_aa: ASSLGRAGGTEAF
v_call: TRBV7-9; d_call: TRBD2; j_call: TRBJ2-2; cdr3_aa: ASSNPSGRGTGELF
v_call: TRBV5-1; d_call: TRBD2; j_call: TRBJ2-7; cdr3_aa: ASSLASGRAFNEQY
v_call: TRBV4-3; d_call: TRBD1; j_call: TRBJ1-2; cdr3_aa: ASSRATSRDSYGYT
v_call: TRBV6-1; d_call: NA; j_call: TRBJ1-6; cdr3_aa: ASSEMIESPLH
v_call: TRBV20-1; d_call: TRBD2; j_call: TRBJ2-1; cdr3_aa: SARRSGLAGGRGEQF
v_call: TRBV10-3; d_call: NA; j_call: TRBJ2-1; cdr3_aa: AISESSYNEQF
v_call: TRBV2; d_call: NA; j_call: TRBJ1-1; cdr3_aa: ASSVDLNPDTEAF
v_call: TRBV30; d_call: NA; j_call: TRBJ1-2; cdr3_aa: AWSTDHYGYT
v_call: TRBV7-9; d_call: TRBD2; j_call: TRBJ2-2; cdr3_aa: ASSQTSGGNTGELF
v_call: TRBV3-1; d_call: NA; j_call: TRBJ1-4; cdr3_aa: ASSPPGTGNEKLF
v_call: TRBV24-1; d_call: TRBD1; j_call: TRBJ1-2; cdr3_aa: ATSDDRAPYGYT
v_call: TRBV6-2/TRBV6-3; d_call: NA; j_call: TRBJ2-1; cdr3_aa: ASSYSIYEQF
v_call: TRBV20-1; d_call: NA; j_call: TRBJ2-1; cdr3_aa: SARDPGEGLFEQF
v_call: TRBV3-1; d_call: NA; j_call: TRBJ1-1; cdr3_aa: ASSQGGQNTEAF
v_call: TRBV6-2/TRBV6-3; d_call: NA; j_call: TRBJ1-5; cdr3_aa: ASSLRDIIALRSQPQH
v_call: TRBV27; d_call: TRBD2; j_call: TRBJ2-7; cdr3_aa: ASSSKREGPYEQY
v_call: TRBV4-1; d_call: NA; j_call: TRBJ2-3; cdr3_aa: ASSHEFPREDTQY
v_call: TRBV12-3/TRBV12-4; d_call: NA; j_call: TRBJ1-6; cdr3_aa: ASSLTGADSPLH
v_call: TRBV2; d_call: NA; j_call: TRBJ1-5; cdr3_aa: ASTISGTEGGQPQH
v_call: TRBV12-3/TRBV12-4; d_call: TRBD2; j_call: TRBJ2-1; cdr3_aa: ASSPLAGVAFDEQF
v_call: TRBV20-1; d_call: NA; j_call: TRBJ1-6; cdr3_aa: SARWVDHRTLH
v_call: TRBV12-3/TRBV12-4; d_call: TRBD2; j_call: TRBJ2-3; cdr3_aa: ASTEGGLAESTDTQY
v_call: TRBV12-3/TRBV12-4; d_call: TRBD1; j_call: TRBJ1-2; cdr3_aa: ASSETGGANYGYT
v_call: TRBV20-1; d_call: TRBD1; j_call: TRBJ1-4; cdr3_aa: SAPDRGEEKLF
v_call: TRBV4-3; d_call: NA; j_call: TRBJ2-3; cdr3_aa: ASSQVSGATQY
v_call: TRBV4-2; d_call: NA; j_call: TRBJ1-2; cdr3_aa: ASSQVGPFGGSFRYT
v_call: TRBV28; d_call: TRBD1; j_call: TRBJ1-1; cdr3_aa: ASSLGYRGMNTEAF
v_call: TRBV28; d_call: NA; j_call: TRBJ1-2; cdr3_aa: ASSLGGGSGYT
v_call: TRBV10-3; d_call: NA; j_call: TRBJ1-1; cdr3_aa: AISLKVNTEAF
v_call: TRBV18; d_call: TRBD1; j_call: TRBJ2-2; cdr3_aa: ASSVQGPYTGELF
v_call: TRBV4-2; d_call: NA; j_call: TRBJ1-3; cdr3_aa: ASRLETGSAGNTIY
v_call: TRBV5-4; d_call: NA; j_call: TRBJ1-3; cdr3_aa: ASSVDSSSGNTIY
v_call: TRBV29-1; d_call: NA; j_call: TRBJ2-5; cdr3_aa: SVEGQETQY
v_call: TRBV4-1; d_call: TRBD2; j_call: TRBJ2-1; cdr3_aa: ASSQGALAVSYNEQF
v_call: TRBV5-1; d_call: NA; j_call: TRBJ1-2; cdr3_aa: ASSLEDYGYT
v_call: TRBV2; d_call: NA; j_call: TRBJ1-3; cdr3_aa: ASSEDTSSGNTIY
v_call: TRBV30; d_call: TRBD1; j_call: TRBJ1-4; cdr3_aa: AWRQQGADEKLF
v_call: TRBV3-1; d_call: TRBD2; j_call: TRBJ2-1; cdr3_aa: ASSHLAGYNEQF
v_call: TRBV28; d_call: TRBD1; j_call: TRBJ1-3; cdr3_aa: ASSPGGAGGNTIY
v_call: TRBV20-1; d_call: TRBD2; j_call: TRBJ2-1; cdr3_aa: SANPTSGSFGNEQF
v_call: TRBV29-1; d_call: NA; j_call: TRBJ1-3; cdr3_aa: SVCFAGNTIY
v_call: TRBV7-9; d_call: NA; j_call: TRBJ2-5; cdr3_aa: ASSRTLGHQETQY
v_call: TRBV6-1; d_call: NA; j_call: TRBJ1-1; cdr3_aa: ASSEWGVTEAF
v_call: TRBV2; d_call: TRBD2; j_call: TRBJ2-4; cdr3_aa: ASSVSGTAYIQY
v_call: TRBV20-1; d_call: TRBD1; j_call: TRBJ2-7; cdr3_aa: SARAGQAVYVGQY
v_call: TRBV7-8; d_call: NA; j_call: TRBJ2-1; cdr3_aa: ASSSRGGNEQF